Presented here are 17 T cell receptor beta chains from one specimen sequenced in a study of T cells expressing NK-cell markers. TCRdb reprocessed the 5' RACE reads and stores each CDR3 protein as one record, lacking DNA. This sample contains around 260,000 distinct CDR3 sequences. Specimen: blood T cells: a sorted CD56 or NKG2C T cell subset, CD4+ or CD8+ T cells, or bulk PBMC T cells (not recorded which). The receptors were sampled from a woman aged 18-69 years in good health.

This CDR3 reads CASSMGQGEGYTF. The chain uses TRBV5-1 and TRBJ1-2; the TCRdb call, TRBD1, lacks DNA for checking. CDR3 length: 13 residues. The germline gives CDR1 SGHRS, CDR2 YFSETQ.

The chain joins TRBV2 to TRBJ2-1; the TCRdb D gene call, TRBD2, has no DNA to confirm it. The CDR3 totals 15 residues. Germline CDR1 and CDR2: SNHLY and FYNNEI. This CDR3 is CASSPLRAGINEQFF.

V is TRBV12-5 and J is TRBJ2-3. Looked up from germline, CDR1 is LGHNT and CDR2 is FRNRAP. This CDR3 has 13 residues. The CDR3 here is CASGFFGGRAQYF.

The chain uses TRBV6-2 or TRBV6-3 and TRBJ2-7; with no DNA, the TCRdb D assignment of TRBD1 cannot be verified. CDR3 length: 12 residues. Germline CDR1 MNHEY, CDR2 SVGEGT. The chain's CDR3 is CASTPPGYEQYF.

The chain links TRBV29-1 to TRBJ2-5. There are 11 residues in the CDR3. Germline lookup yields CDR1 SQVTM and CDR2 ANQGSEA. The CDR3 protein is CSVSSGETQYF. The whole variable domain, remainder taken from reference TRBV29-1 and TRBJ2-5, is SAVISQKPSRDICQRGTSLTIQCQVDSQVTMMFWYRQQPGQSLTLIATANQGSEATYESGFVIDKFPISRPNLTFSTLTVSNMSPEDSSIYLCSVSSGETQYFGPGTRLLVL.

J is TRBJ2-3 and V is TRBV7-2; TCRdb indicates TRBD2, and absent DNA this call remains unverified. The CDR3 totals 16 residues. Germline loops: CDR1 SGHTA, CDR2 FQGNSA. The chain's CDR3 is CASRGGGGLASDTQYF.

J is TRBJ2-1 and V is TRBV5-1; the D call of TRBD1 rests on TCRdb alone, since no DNA is present to check it. The CDR3 runs to 15 residues. Germline assignment: CDR1 SGHRS and CDR2 YFSETQ. The CDR3 loop is CASSLGPGGSGEQFF.

The V gene is TRBV18, the J gene TRBJ1-1; TCRdb's D gene call, TRBD1, goes unchecked for lack of DNA. Germline values: CDR1 KGHSH, CDR2 LQKENI. The CDR3 is 16 residues long. CDR3: CASSRTGGAAGAEAFF.

The V gene is TRBV12-3 or TRBV12-4, the J gene TRBJ2-7; the TRBD2 assignment by TCRdb is unverifiable without DNA. CDR3 length: 15 amino acids. Here the CDR3 reads CASTTGLAGIYEQYF.

The genes are TRBV6-5 and TRBJ1-2. This CDR3 has 14 amino acids. CDR1 is MNHEY and CDR2 is SVGAGI in the germline V gene. The CDR3 sequence is CASSYSGALYGYTF.

CDR3 sequence reads: CASSILGNNEQFF. This sequence joins TRBV5-1 and TRBJ2-1. Germline V gives CDR1 SGHRS, CDR2 YFSETQ. The CDR3 runs 13 residues.

J is TRBJ1-4 and V is TRBV28. CDR1 is MDHEN, CDR2 SYDVKM, per germline. CDR3 size: 13 residues. The CDR3 region is CASISPPREKLFF. The full variable domain, rest sourced from reference TRBV28 and TRBJ1-4, is DVKVTQSSRYLVKRTGEKVFLECVQDMDHENMFWYRQDPGLGLRLIYFSYDVKMKEKGDIPEGYSVSREKKERFSLILESASTNQTSMYLCASISPPREKLFFGSGTQLSVL.

The chain joins TRBV30 to TRBJ2-3; TCRdb indicates TRBD1, and absent DNA this call remains unverified. The germline gives CDR1 GTSNPN, CDR2 SVGIG (reference sequence). The CDR3 runs to 16 residues. The CDR3 sequence is CAWSFGRGLGTDTQYF.

The rearrangement uses TRBV20-1 and TRBJ2-7; TCRdb reports TRBD1, a call that lacks DNA to check it against. In germline, CDR1 is DFQATT, CDR2 SNEGSKA (reference sequence). The CDR3 spans 14 residues. The CDR3 protein is CSAIGRGVDYEQYF.

The chain uses TRBV9 and TRBJ2-1; TCRdb's D call of TRBD2 is untestable without DNA. This CDR3 contains 16 residues. The germline V gene has CDR1 SGDLS and CDR2 YYNGEE. The CDR3 is CASSVVVGGGANEQFF. Based on the CDR3 plus reference TRBV9 and TRBJ2-1, the full variable domain is DSGVTQTPKHLITATGQRVTLRCSPRSGDLSVYWYQQSLDQGLQFLIQYYNGEERAKGNILERFSAQQFPDLHSELNLSSLELGDSALYFCASSVVVGGGANEQFFGPGTRLTVL.

Here the CDR3 reads CASSPGTGTTSSTDTQYF. The chain uses TRBV5-6 and TRBJ2-3; TCRdb proposes TRBD1, but this gene call is untestable without DNA. The CDR3 extends over 18 amino acids. The germline V gene encodes CDR1 SGHDT and CDR2 YYEEEE.

The chain links TRBV20-1 to TRBJ1-1. CDR1 DFQATT and CDR2 SNEGSKA come from the germline V gene (reference sequence). This CDR3 contains 14 residues. CDR3 in amino acids: CSAQNQRSNTEAFF.